This T cell receptor beta chain emerged from a study of blood T cell repertoires in COVID-19. The germline CDR1 and CDR2 sequences are SGHTA and FQGTGA. Trimming took 3 bases from V and 6 from J; bases not matched to a gene: 7. The length of the CDR3 is 14 residues. Sequenced by immunoSEQ multiplex PCR; TCRdb stores in-frame clones only, minus some. The sample yields about 150,000 clones, 88% seen once. This TCR was sampled from a man aged 45-65 years who had recovered from COVID-19. The chain carries TRBV7-3 and TRBJ1-1; 7 bases align to TRBD1. The specimen sequenced was peripheral blood. CDR3 loop: CASSFTQGDSEAFF. The CDR3 nucleotides are TGTGCCAGCAGCTTTACTCAGGGGGACTCTGAAGCTTTCTTT.